Presented here are 14 T cell receptor beta chains from one specimen sequenced in a study of shared clonotypes between healthy human individuals. Profiling relied on immunoSEQ multiplex PCR, and the TCRdb table lists in-frame clones only, not all of them. The top ten clones hold roughly 0.13% of a sample with 2 million to 2.5 million clones, 90% to 96% of them seen once. The source material was naive CD4+ T cells sorted from blood. The subset here: CD45RA+ positively selected. The receptor source for this set is a man in his late teens or twenties in good health.

The chain has TRBV6-5 and TRBJ2-2; 9 bases match TRBD1. The CDR3 sequence is 15 residues long. Per germline, CDR1 MNHEY and CDR2 SVGAGI. V trimming: 7 bases; J trimming: 2 bases; junction bases outside the gene matches: 5. In DNA form, the CDR3 reads TGTGCCAGCACAACAGGGGGCGTAAACACCGGGGAGCTGTTTTTT. Amino acid sequence: CASTTGGVNTGELFF.

The chain combines TRBV11-2 with TRBJ1-1; 7 nucleotides agree with TRBD1. The CDR3 runs 14 residues. Germline V gene sequence: CDR1 SGHAT, CDR2 FQNNGV. The V gene end was trimmed by 5 bases and the J gene end by 1 base; junction bases not matched to a gene: 4. The CDR3 coding sequence is TGTGCCAGCAGCATCCGGACAGGGAACACTGAAGCTTTCTTT. Protein sequence: CASSIRTGNTEAFF.

Points on this clone: Within the sample, other DNA sequences also encode this same CDR3. V and J are TRBV5-4 and TRBJ2-7, with 8 bases matching TRBD2. The CDR3 contains 14 residues. The V segment lost 3 bases and the J segment 3 bases; nucleotides outside the gene matches: 5. Germline values: CDR1 SGHNT, CDR2 YYREEE (reference sequence). CDR3 DNA: TGTGCCAGCAGCTCGCCCAGCGGGAGCTACGAGCAGTACTTC. It translates to CASSSPSGSYEQYF.

This sequence joins TRBV5-1 and TRBJ2-3; TRBD2 matches at 8 bases. CDR1 and CDR2 from the germline V gene are SGHRS and YFSETQ. Trimming at V came to 4 bases and at J to 4 bases, leaving 11 bases not matched to a gene. This CDR3 region has 16 residues. In DNA, the CDR3 is TGCGCCAGCAGCCCCCAGACAGCGGGGGCATCAGATACGCAGTATTTT. It encodes CASSPQTAGASDTQYF. Complete variable domain (other parts from reference TRBV5-1 and TRBJ2-3): KAGVTQTPRYLIKTRGQQVTLSCSPISGHRSVSWYQQTPGQGLQFLFEYFSETQRNKGNFPGRFSGRQFSNSRSEMNVSTLELGDSALYLCASSPQTAGASDTQYFGPGTRLTVL.

This chain links TRBV7-9 with TRBJ2-2; no clear D gene. The CDR3 runs to 13 residues. Germline CDR1 is SEHNR and CDR2 is FQNEAQ (reference sequence). V shed 2 bases and J shed 7 bases, with 8 bases lying between them. The CDR3 bases are TGTGCCAGCAGCTTATCTTCGGTCGGGGAGCTGTTTTTT. Amino acids: CASSLSSVGELFF.

In DNA form, the CDR3 reads TGTGCCTGGAGCCAAAACCTAGTGGCCTCCTACAATGAGCAGTTCTTC. Protein sequence: CAWSQNLVASYNEQFF. V gene TRBV30 combines with J gene TRBJ2-1; D gene unclear. This CDR3 region has 16 residues. The ends were cut back, 3 bases at V and 0 bases at J, with 15 bases in the middle. The V gene's germline CDR1 is GTSNPN and CDR2 SVGIG (reference sequence).

J is TRBJ1-5 and V is TRBV18; D is uncertain. Trimming pared 4 bases from V and 6 bases from J, leaving 10 bases between. This CDR3 region has 13 residues. The germline V gene has CDR1 KGHSH and CDR2 LQKENI. The CDR3 nucleotides are TGTGCCAGCTCACTAGGAGGGCTTCAGCCCCAGCATTTT. Translated: CASSLGGLQPQHF.

This clone was recorded only once. The genes are TRBV19 and TRBJ1-1; D unclear. This CDR3 has 13 amino acids. The V gene lost 10 bases and the J gene lost 2 bases, with 14 bases spanning the gap. Germline V gives CDR1 LNHDA, CDR2 SQIVND (reference sequence). CDR3 bases: TGTGCCACGTCTTCAATTGGTAACACTGAAGCTTTCTTT. Amino acid sequence: CATSSIGNTEAFF.

J is TRBJ1-4 and V is TRBV5-6, with 7 bases lining up with TRBD1. Germline CDR1 and CDR2: SGHDT and YYEEEE. With V trimmed by 4 bases and J by 2 bases, 8 bases remained unmatched. This CDR3 spans 16 amino acids. CDR3 bases: TGTGCCAGCAGCCGGGGGAGGGGGCAGACTAATGAAAAACTGTTTTTT. Residues: CASSRGRGQTNEKLFF. The full variable domain, with the rest looked up from reference TRBV5-6 and TRBJ1-4, is DAGVTQSPTHLIKTRGQQVTLRCSPKSGHDTVSWYQQALGQGPQFIFQYYEEEERQRGNFPDRFSGHQFPNYSSELNVNALLLGDSALYLCASSRGRGQTNEKLFFGSGTQLSVL.

The chain links TRBV5-6 to TRBJ2-6, with TRBD1 identical over 11 bases. From germline, CDR1 is SGHDT and CDR2 YYEEEE. This CDR3 region has 19 residues. With 2 bases clipped from V and 3 bases from J, the junction kept 10 bases outside the gene matches. The CDR3 DNA reads as TGTGCCAGCAGCTTAATCCCGCCCGGGACAGGGGGTGGGGCCAACGTCCTGACTTTC. It codes for CASSLIPPGTGGGANVLTF.

This chain links TRBV2 with TRBJ1-1; 9 nucleotides line up with TRBD1. In germline, CDR1 is SNHLY, CDR2 FYNNEI. The CDR3 contains 12 residues. Trimming removed 3 bases from V and 11 bases from J; junction bases left unmatched: 4. CDR3: CASSDGTGNAFF. The CDR3, as DNA: TGTGCCAGCAGTGATGGGACAGGGAACGCTTTCTTT.

The chain has TRBV6-6 and TRBJ1-3; D may be TRBD1 (6 bases). Trimming pared 8 bases from V and 0 bases from J, leaving 11 bases between. CDR3 length: 14 amino acids. Germline CDR1 is MNHNY and CDR2 is SVGAGI (reference sequence). CDR3 residues: CASGRDNSGNTIYF. The DNA of the CDR3 is TGTGCCAGCGGCCGGGACAACTCTGGAAACACCATATATTTT.

The rearrangement uses TRBV27 and TRBJ1-4, with 11 nucleotides matching TRBD1. Germline assignment: CDR1 MNHEY and CDR2 SMNVEV (reference sequence). The V gene end was trimmed by 5 bases and the J gene end by 8 bases; junction bases not matched to a gene: 10. This CDR3 is 16 amino acids long. CDR3 bases: TGTGCCAGCAGTACCTGGACAGGGGGCGGTGGGGAAAAACTGTTTTTT. It translates to CASSTWTGGGGEKLFF.

V and J are TRBV18 and TRBJ1-2; D gene ambiguous. V lost 2 bases and J lost 7, with 14 bases in between. The CDR3 extends over 14 amino acids. Germline V gives CDR1 KGHSH, CDR2 LQKENI. The CDR3 loop reads CASSPETPRSGYTF. Here the CDR3 DNA reads TGTGCCAGCTCACCAGAGACCCCACGGAGTGGCTACACCTTC.